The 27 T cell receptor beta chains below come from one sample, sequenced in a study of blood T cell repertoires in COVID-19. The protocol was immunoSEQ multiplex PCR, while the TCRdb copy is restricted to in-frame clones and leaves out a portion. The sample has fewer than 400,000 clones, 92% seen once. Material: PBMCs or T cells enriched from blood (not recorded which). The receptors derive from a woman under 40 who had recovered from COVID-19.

The CDR3 nucleotides read TGTGCCAGCAGTTTATTAGCCCACACAGATACGCAGTATTTT. Translating it yields CASSLLAHTDTQYF. The V gene is TRBV6-2 or TRBV6-3, the J gene TRBJ2-3; D gene unclear. CDR3 size: 14 residues. Germline loops: CDR1 MNHEY, CDR2 SVGEGT. Trimming shortened V by 4 bases and J by 2 bases, and 10 bases separated the two germline ends.

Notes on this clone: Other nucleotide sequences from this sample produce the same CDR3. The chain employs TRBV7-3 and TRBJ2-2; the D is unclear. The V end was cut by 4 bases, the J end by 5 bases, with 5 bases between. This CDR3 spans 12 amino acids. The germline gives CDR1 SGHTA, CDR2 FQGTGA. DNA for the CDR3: TGTGCCAGCAGCTCGTATACCGGGGAGCTGTTTTTT. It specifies CASSSYTGELFF.

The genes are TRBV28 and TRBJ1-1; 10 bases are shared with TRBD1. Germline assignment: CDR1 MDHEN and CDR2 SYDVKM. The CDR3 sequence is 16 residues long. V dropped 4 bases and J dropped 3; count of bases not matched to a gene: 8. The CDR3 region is CASSYGTGVFYTEAFF. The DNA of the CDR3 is TGTGCCAGCAGTTATGGGACAGGGGTTTTTTACACTGAAGCTTTCTTT.

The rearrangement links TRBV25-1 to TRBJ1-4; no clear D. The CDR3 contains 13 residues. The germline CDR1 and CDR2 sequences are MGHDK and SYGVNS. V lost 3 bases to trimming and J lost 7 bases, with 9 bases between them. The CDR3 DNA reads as TGTGCCAGCAGTGACGGGGTACGTGAAAAACTGTTTTTT. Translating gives CASSDGVREKLFF.

The CDR3 DNA reads as TGTGCCAGCAGCGTAGATCCGGAGTACGAGCAGTACTTC. This translates into CASSVDPEYEQYF. The V and J genes are TRBV9 and TRBJ2-7; the D is unclear. This CDR3 has 13 amino acids. From germline, CDR1 is SGDLS and CDR2 YYNGEE. Trimming removed 0 bases from V and 4 bases from J, with 8 bases in between.

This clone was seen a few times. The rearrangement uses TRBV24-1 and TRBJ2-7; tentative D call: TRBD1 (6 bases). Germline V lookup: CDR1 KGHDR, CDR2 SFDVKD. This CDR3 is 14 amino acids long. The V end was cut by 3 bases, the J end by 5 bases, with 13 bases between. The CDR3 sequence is CATSDVDRIHEQYF. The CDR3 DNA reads TGTGCCACCAGTGATGTGGACAGAATCCACGAGCAGTACTTC.

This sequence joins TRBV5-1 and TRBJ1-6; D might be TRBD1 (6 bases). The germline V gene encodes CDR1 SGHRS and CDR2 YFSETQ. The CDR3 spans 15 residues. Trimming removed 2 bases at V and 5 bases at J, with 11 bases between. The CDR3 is CASSFTGPDNSPLHF. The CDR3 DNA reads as TGCGCCAGCAGCTTTACAGGGCCGGATAATTCACCCCTCCACTTT.

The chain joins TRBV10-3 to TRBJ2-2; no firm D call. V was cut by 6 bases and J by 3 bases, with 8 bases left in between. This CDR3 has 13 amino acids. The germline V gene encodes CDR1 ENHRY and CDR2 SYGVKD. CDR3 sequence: CAIRPVDTGELFF. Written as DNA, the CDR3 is TGTGCCATCAGACCAGTGGACACCGGGGAGCTGTTTTTT.

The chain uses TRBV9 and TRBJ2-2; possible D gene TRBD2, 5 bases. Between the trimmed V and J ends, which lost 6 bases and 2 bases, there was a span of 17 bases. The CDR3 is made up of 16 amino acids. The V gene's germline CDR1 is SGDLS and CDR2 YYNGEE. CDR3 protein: CASTRRTLTNTGELFF. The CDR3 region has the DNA TGTGCCAGCACCAGACGGACTCTAACTAACACCGGGGAGCTGTTTTTT.

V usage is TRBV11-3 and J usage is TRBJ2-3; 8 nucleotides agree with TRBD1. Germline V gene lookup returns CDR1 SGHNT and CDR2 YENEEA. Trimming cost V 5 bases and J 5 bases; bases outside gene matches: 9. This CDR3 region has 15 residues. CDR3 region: CASSRRAGGVDTQYF. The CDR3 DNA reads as TGTGCCAGCAGCCGGCGGGCAGGGGGCGTAGATACGCAGTATTTT.

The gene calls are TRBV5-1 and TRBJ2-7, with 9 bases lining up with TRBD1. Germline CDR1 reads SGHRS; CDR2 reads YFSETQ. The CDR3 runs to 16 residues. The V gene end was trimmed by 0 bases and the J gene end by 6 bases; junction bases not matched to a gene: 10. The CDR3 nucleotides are TGCGCCAGCAGCTTGGAGCGCACAGGGGGCAGCGGCGAGCAGTACTTC. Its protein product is CASSLERTGGSGEQYF.

The CDR3 protein is CASSLEGLGLSNEKLFF. The CDR3 nucleotides are TGTGCCAGCAGCTTGGAGGGTTTGGGACTGAGTAATGAAAAACTGTTTTTT. V gene TRBV5-6 combines with J gene TRBJ1-4; D is possibly TRBD1 (5 bases). The CDR3 loop spans 17 amino acids. Germline V gene sequence: CDR1 SGHDT, CDR2 YYEEEE. The ends were cut back, 0 bases at V and 4 bases at J, with 16 bases in the middle.

For the CDR3, the DNA is TGTGCCAGCAGTGAAGGGCAGGGGCTGCATGGCTACACCTTC. It yields the protein CASSEGQGLHGYTF. The genes are TRBV2 and TRBJ1-2; tentatively, D is TRBD1 (6 bases). This CDR3 is 14 amino acids long. Trimming took off 1 base at V and 6 bases at J, with 12 bases between the two ends. CDR1 and CDR2 from the germline V gene are SNHLY and FYNNEI.

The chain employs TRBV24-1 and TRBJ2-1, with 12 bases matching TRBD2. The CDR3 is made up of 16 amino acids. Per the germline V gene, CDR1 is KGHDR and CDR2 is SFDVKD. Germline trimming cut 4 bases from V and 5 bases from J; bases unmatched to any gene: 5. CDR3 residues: CATSETSGSVDNEQFF. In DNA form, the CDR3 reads TGTGCCACCAGTGAGACTAGCGGGAGTGTAGACAATGAGCAGTTCTTC.

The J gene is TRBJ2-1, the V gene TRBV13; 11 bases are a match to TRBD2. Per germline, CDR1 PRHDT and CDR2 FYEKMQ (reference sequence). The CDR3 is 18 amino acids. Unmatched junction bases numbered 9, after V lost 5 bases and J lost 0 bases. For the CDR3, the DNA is TGTGCCAGCAGCCCCTGGACTAGCGGGCTGAGCTCCTACAATGAGCAGTTCTTC. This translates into CASSPWTSGLSSYNEQFF.

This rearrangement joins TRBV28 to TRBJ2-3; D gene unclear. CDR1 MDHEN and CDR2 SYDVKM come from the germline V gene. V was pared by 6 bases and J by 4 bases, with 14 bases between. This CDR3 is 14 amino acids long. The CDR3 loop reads CASSSSGSADTQYF. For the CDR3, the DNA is TGTGCCAGCAGCTCCTCCGGGTCGGCAGATACGCAGTATTTT.

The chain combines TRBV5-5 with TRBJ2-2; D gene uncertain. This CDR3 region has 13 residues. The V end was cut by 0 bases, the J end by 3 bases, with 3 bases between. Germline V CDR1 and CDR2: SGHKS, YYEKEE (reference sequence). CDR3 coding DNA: TGTGCCAGCAGCTTGGCTGACACCGGGGAGCTGTTTTTT. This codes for CASSLADTGELFF.

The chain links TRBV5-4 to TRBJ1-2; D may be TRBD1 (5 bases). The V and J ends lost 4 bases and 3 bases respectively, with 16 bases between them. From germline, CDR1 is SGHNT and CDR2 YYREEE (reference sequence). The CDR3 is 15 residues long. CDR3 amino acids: CASSRMGGSYYGYTF. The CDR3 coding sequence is TGTGCCAGCAGCCGAATGGGGGGATCGTACTATGGCTACACCTTC.

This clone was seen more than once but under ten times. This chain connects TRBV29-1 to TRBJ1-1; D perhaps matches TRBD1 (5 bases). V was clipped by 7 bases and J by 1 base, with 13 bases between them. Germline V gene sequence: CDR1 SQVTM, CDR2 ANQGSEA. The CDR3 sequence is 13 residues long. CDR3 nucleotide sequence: TGCAGCGCCAGGACCGGACAGAACACTGAAGCTTTCTTT. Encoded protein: CSARTGQNTEAFF.

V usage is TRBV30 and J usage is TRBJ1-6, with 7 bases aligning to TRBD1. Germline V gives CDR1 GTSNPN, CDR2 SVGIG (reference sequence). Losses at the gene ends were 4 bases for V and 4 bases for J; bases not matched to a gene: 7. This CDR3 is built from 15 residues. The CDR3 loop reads CAWKGAGTYNSPLHF. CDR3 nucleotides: TGTGCCTGGAAGGGGGCAGGGACATATAATTCACCCCTCCACTTT.

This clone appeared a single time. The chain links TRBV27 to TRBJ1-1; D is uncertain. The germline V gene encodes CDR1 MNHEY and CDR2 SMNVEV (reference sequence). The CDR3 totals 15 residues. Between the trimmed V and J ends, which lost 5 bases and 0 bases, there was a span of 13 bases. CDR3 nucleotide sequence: TGTGCCAGCAGTCCTTATACAGTTATGAACACTGAAGCTTTCTTT. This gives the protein CASSPYTVMNTEAFF.

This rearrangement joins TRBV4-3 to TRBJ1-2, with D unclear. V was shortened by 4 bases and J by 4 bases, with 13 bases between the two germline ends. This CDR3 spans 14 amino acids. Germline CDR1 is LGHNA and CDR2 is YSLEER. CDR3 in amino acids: CASSLQAYGYGYTF. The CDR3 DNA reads TGCGCCAGCAGCCTCCAAGCGTACGGCTATGGCTACACCTTC.

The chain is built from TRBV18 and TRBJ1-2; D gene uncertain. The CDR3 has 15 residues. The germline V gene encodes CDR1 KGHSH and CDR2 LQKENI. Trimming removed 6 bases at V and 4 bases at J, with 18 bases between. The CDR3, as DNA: TGTGCCAGCTCGCTTACAGTAAGACCACTCTATGGCTACACCTTC. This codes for CASSLTVRPLYGYTF.

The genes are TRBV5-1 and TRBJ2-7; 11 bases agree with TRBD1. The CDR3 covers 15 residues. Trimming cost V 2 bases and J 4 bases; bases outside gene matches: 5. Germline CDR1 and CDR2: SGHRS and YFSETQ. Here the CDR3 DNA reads TGCGCCAGCAGCTTCGGGACAGGGGGTTTTTACGAGCAGTACTTC. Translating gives CASSFGTGGFYEQYF.

The CDR3 bases are TGTGCCAGCAGCTTTCTACTTAGTGTTTCCACTGAAGCTTTCTTT. Translation: CASSFLLSVSTEAFF. This chain joins TRBV5-4 and TRBJ1-1; D gene unclear. The germline CDR1 and CDR2 sequences are SGHNT and YYREEE (reference sequence). CDR3 length: 15 amino acids. Trimming took off 2 bases at V and 4 bases at J, with 15 bases between the two ends.

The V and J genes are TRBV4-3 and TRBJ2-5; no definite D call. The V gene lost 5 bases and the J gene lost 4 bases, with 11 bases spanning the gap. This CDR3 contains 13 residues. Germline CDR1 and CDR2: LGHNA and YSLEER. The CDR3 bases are TGCGCCAGCAGCTTTAGCTTGCGAGAGACCCAGTACTTC. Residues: CASSFSLRETQYF.

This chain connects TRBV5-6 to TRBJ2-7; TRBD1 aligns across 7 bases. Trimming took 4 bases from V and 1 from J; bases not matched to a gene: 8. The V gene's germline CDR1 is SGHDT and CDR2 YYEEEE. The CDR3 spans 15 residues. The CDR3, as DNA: TGTGCCAGCAGCATAGGACAGGTGGGTTCCTACGAGCAGTACTTC. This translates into CASSIGQVGSYEQYF.